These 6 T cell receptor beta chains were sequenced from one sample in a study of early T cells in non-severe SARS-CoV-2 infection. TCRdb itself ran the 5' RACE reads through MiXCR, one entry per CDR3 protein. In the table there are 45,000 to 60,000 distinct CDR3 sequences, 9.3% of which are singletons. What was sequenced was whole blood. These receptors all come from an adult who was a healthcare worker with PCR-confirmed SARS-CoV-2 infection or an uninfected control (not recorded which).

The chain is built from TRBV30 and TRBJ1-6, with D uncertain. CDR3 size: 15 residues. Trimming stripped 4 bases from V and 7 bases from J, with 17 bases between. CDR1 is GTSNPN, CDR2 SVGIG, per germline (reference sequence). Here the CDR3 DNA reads TGTGCCTGGATTCGTAAGGGAAGTAGGAATTCACCCCTCCACTTT. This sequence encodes CAWIRKGSRNSPLHF.

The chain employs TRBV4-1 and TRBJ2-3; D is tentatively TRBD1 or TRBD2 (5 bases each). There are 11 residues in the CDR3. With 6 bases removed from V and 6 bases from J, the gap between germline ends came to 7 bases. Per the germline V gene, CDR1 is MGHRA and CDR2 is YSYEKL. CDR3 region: CASREGDTQYF. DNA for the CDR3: TGCGCCAGCAGAGAGGGGGATACGCAGTATTTT.

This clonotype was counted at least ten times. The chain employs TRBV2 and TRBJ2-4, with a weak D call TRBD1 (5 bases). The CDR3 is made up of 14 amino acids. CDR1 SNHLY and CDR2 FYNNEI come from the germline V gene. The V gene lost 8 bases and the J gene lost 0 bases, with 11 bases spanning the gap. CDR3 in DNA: TGTGCCAGCTCCCAGGGTCTAGCCAAAAACATTCAGTACTTC. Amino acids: CASSQGLAKNIQYF.

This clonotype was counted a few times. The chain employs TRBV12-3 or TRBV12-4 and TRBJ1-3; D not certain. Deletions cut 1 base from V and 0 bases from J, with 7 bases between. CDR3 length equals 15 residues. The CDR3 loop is CASSLGANSGNTIYF. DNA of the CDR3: TGTGCCAGCAGTTTAGGCGCCAACTCTGGAAACACCATATATTTT.

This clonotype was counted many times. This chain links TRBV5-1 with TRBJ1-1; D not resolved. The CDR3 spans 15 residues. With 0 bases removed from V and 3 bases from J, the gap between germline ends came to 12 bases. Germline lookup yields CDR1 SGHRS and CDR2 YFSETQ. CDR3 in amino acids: CASSLGALADTEAFF. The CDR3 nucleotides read TGCGCCAGCAGCTTGGGGGCGTTGGCAGACACTGAAGCTTTCTTT.

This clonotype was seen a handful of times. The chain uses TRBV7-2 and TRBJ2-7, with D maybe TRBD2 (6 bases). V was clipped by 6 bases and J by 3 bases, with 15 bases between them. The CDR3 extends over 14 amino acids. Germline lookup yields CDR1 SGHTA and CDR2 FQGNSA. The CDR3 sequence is CASSQTRSHYEQYF. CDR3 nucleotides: TGTGCCAGCAGTCAGACTAGAAGCCACTACGAGCAGTACTTC.